This T cell receptor beta chain was sequenced during a study of blood T cell repertoires in COVID-19. Study context: PBMCs, B-cell-depleted T cells, or T cells were the source of the cDNA or gDNA that made up the material.

The CDR3 has 14 amino acids. Germline CDR1 MNHNS, CDR2 SASEGT. V was pared by 3 bases and J by 4 bases, with 12 bases between. Authors' processing steps: Reference gene primer amplification gave nucleated cell count estimates. This table comes from immunoSEQ multiplex PCR, and its TCRdb copy is limited to in-frame clones, with some not included. V, J and clone size were drawn from that table, and D and trimming were deduced from the DNA. The data show 240,000 or so clones, around 90% seen once. Material for sequencing was peripheral blood. This TCR was sampled from a woman in her 30s with acute or convalescent COVID-19. V is TRBV6-1 and J is TRBJ1-2; TRBD1 might be the D (6 bases). The CDR3 region is CASSDRGSPYGYTF. The CDR3 DNA reads TGTGCCAGCAGTGACAGGGGTTCCCCCTATGGCTACACCTTC.